This T cell receptor (beta chain) is drawn from a study of T-cell reconstitution after alpha-beta-depleted transplantation in children. Findings and caveats of the study: Expanded graft clones, several hundred of them, were reportedly the source of alpha-beta T cells about two months after transplant. T-cell numbers and diversity, one year after transplant, stemmed largely from T cells that were newly produced. Elevated TCRbeta diversity at day 60 was traced, in some patients, to surviving recipient T cells and thymic progenitors.

A note on this clonotype: The antigen is unknown.

For TCRbeta, the library was prepared with unique molecular identifiers. TCRdb independently ran MiXCR on the PCR reads; one entry per CDR3 protein. Of about 830,000 distinct CDR3 sequences listed, 15% to 20% are singletons. CDR3 length: 12 amino acids. Trimming took off 3 bases at V and 4 bases at J, with 7 bases between the two ends. Germline CDR1 reads SGDLS; CDR2 reads YYNGEE. The TCR sequence derives from a male patient under 18 who had a stem cell transplant for acute lymphoblastic leukemia, so the T cells may come from the graft donor. This sequence joins TRBV9 and TRBJ1-2; D gene unclear. Sequencing used PBMCs, mostly from graft donor cells, obtained 360 days after TCRalphabeta/CD19-depleted stem cell transplant. In DNA, the CDR3 is TGTGCCAGCAGCGCTAAGCCCTATGGCTACACCTTC. Translating it yields CASSAKPYGYTF.